This entry features one TCR beta chain sequence. Its target is unknown. This CDR3 spans 15 amino acids. V was clipped by 5 bases and J by 6 bases, with 17 bases between them. The germline V gene encodes CDR1 MNHEY and CDR2 SMNVEV (reference sequence). These data belong to a study of cytomegalovirus exposure and HLA in healthy donors. Study-wide background: From HLA-typed donors, an early data release held tens of millions of unique TCRs.

The study ran its PCR with 60 Vbeta and 13 Jbeta primers. The data were produced by immunoSEQ multiplex PCR, yet TCRdb's version contains in-frame clones alone and is incomplete. Of 100,000 to 150,000 clones in the sample, around 70% were seen once. General study results and limits: Per a prior analysis, the majority of TCR beta V segments were productive roughly 87% or roughly 30% of the time. The study listed some 160 cytomegalovirus-associated TCR beta chains. Reportedly, HLA-A and HLA-B alleles of most subjects were accurately predicted from TCR beta.

The genes are TRBV27 and TRBJ2-1, with D perhaps TRBD1 (6 bases). Sequenced material: PBMCs. This clonotype was obtained from a male donor in good health and CMV-seronegative. CDR3 loop: CASSEQGRAGNEQFF. CDR3 in DNA: TGTGCCAGCAGTGAACAGGGTCGGGCGGGCAATGAGCAGTTCTTC.